Listed here are 28 T cell receptor beta chains from one sample, sequenced in a study of T cell clonality in common variable immunodeficiency. Produced via immunoSEQ multiplex PCR; TCRdb's table is partial and in-frame only. The sample yields more than 35,000 clones, without any singletons. Sequencing input: peripheral blood mononuclear cells. The receptors originated from a person aged 18-70 years in good health.

In its sample, this clone was seen many times. The read gets to within 3 residues of the CDR3 end, and the germline J gene fills in the rest. The rearrangement links TRBV5-4 to TRBJ1-6; D is perhaps TRBD1 (5 bases). The CDR3 extends over 15 amino acids. CDR1 is SGHNT and CDR2 is YYREEE in the germline V gene (reference sequence). V gave up 4 bases and J gave up 5 bases, with 13 bases separating them. This chain's CDR3 is CASSATWGDNSPLHF. CDR3 DNA (partial): TGTGCCAGCAGCGCGACATGGGGGGATAATTCACCC.

This clone was detected many times. The sequenced fragment ends 3 residues before the CDR3 boundary, so the rest is inferred from the germline J gene. V usage is TRBV12-3 or TRBV12-4 and J usage is TRBJ2-1, with D unclear. This CDR3 has 16 amino acids. The V and J ends lost 3 bases and 0 bases respectively, with 12 bases between them. The CDR3 bases that were read are TGTGCCAGCAGTTTGAAACTATCCGGCTCCTACAATGAG. Amino acids: CASSLKLSGSYNE. In full, the CDR3 is CASSLKLSGSYNEQFF.

This clone came up a few times. The observed sequence ends 3 residues before the CDR3 terminus, with the missing tail filled in from the germline J gene. This chain links TRBV5-4 with TRBJ2-5; TRBD1 matches at 8 bases. The CDR3 length is 14 residues. Germline CDR1 reads SGHNT; CDR2 reads YYREEE (reference sequence). Trimming cost V 4 bases and J 5 bases; bases outside gene matches: 7. CDR3 DNA, as far as it was read: TGTGCCAGCAGCCGCCAGACAGGGGACGAGACC. Translating it yields CASSRQTGDET. The full CDR3 sequence reads CASSRQTGDETQYF.

This clone was counted at least ten times. CDR3 amino acids: CASSQDGRGPQPQHF. Incomplete CDR3 DNA: TGTGCCAGCAGCCAAGACGGCAGGGGGCCTCAGCCC. The chain links TRBV4-2 to TRBJ1-5; 8 nucleotides match TRBD1. Coverage ceases 3 residues before the CDR3 finishes, and the germline J gene fills in the end. CDR3 length equals 15 residues. The V gene's germline CDR1 is LGHNA and CDR2 YNFKEQ. V shed 0 bases and J 6 bases; nucleotides not matched to a gene: 4.

This clone was recorded many times. The CDR3 end falls 3 residues outside the read, so it is completed with the germline J gene. This chain joins TRBV7-6 and TRBJ1-1; 7 bases line up with TRBD1. The CDR3 sequence is 17 residues long. The ends lost 0 bases at V and 2 bases at J; junction bases unmatched: 9. Germline-derived CDR1 and CDR2 are SGHVS and FNYEAQ. This CDR3 reads CASSLAYRGGLNTEAFF. Partial CDR3 DNA: TGTGCCAGCAGCTTAGCGTACAGGGGAGGGCTTAACACTGAA.

This clone occurred many times. The junction departs from the called germline gene at one end, perhaps through a read error. The CDR3 is cut off 3 residues early in the read; its end comes from the germline J gene. V and J are TRBV4-2 and TRBJ2-3; no firm D call. CDR3 size: 14 residues. The germline V gene encodes CDR1 LGHNA and CDR2 YNFKEQ. The CDR3 protein is CASSQESAADTQYF. The sequenced part of the CDR3 DNA is TGCGCCAGCAGCCAAGAGAGTGCAGCAGATACG.

This clone appeared many times. With the read ending 3 residues before the CDR3 end, the germline J gene is used to fill in that end. The V gene is TRBV18, the J gene TRBJ1-5, with a tentative D call TRBD1 (6 bases). V lost 5 bases and J lost 4, with 9 bases in between. The CDR3 runs to 13 residues. Germline lookup yields CDR1 KGHSH and CDR2 LQKENI. The chain's CDR3 is CASSGGANQPQHF. The sequenced CDR3 bases are TGTGCCAGCTCAGGGGGGGCGAATCAGCCC.

This clone was detected ten times or more. Read data end 3 residues before the CDR3 end; the end is taken from the germline J gene. The genes are TRBV5-1 and TRBJ2-1, with D perhaps TRBD2 (6 bases). CDR1 is SGHRS, CDR2 YFSETQ, per germline. V dropped 3 bases and J dropped 4 bases, with 14 bases sitting between them. This CDR3 region has 15 residues. Here the CDR3 reads CASSWTTEIYNEQFF. The covered CDR3 bases are TGCGCCAGCAGCTGGACTACAGAAATATACAATGAG.

This clone was recorded many times. The CDR3 extends 3 residues past the end of the read, so its final part is completed from the germline J gene. J is TRBJ1-2 and V is TRBV28, with D possibly matching TRBD1 (5 bases). Between the trimmed V and J ends, which lost 5 bases and 4 bases, there was a span of 20 bases. Germline-derived CDR1 and CDR2 are MDHEN and SYDVKM. The CDR3 covers 16 residues. CDR3 protein: CASSPIVGGEGYGYTF. The part of the CDR3 DNA that was read is TGTGCCAGCAGTCCGATCGTAGGAGGGGAGGGCTATGGC.

This clone was counted at least ten times. The read ends 3 residues before the CDR3 terminus; that terminus is restored from the germline J gene. The chain is built from TRBV7-9 and TRBJ2-5; TRBD1 agrees at 8 bases. V shed 2 bases and J 4 bases; nucleotides not matched to a gene: 0. The CDR3 contains 13 residues. The germline gives CDR1 SEHNR, CDR2 FQNEAQ (reference sequence). Incomplete CDR3 DNA: TGTGCCAGCAGCTTAACAGGGGGAGAGACC. Amino acids: CASSLTGGET. The entire CDR3 protein is CASSLTGGETQYF.

This clone was recorded many times. The read ends 3 residues before the CDR3 terminus; that terminus is restored from the germline J gene. The chain couples TRBV20-1 to TRBJ2-2; D is perhaps TRBD2 (5 bases). The CDR3 length is 12 residues. The V end was cut by 3 bases, the J end by 7 bases, with 9 bases between. Germline V gives CDR1 DFQATT, CDR2 SNEGSKA (reference sequence). Here the CDR3 reads CSASTGIGELFF. The part of the CDR3 DNA that was read is TGCAGTGCTAGTACGGGGATCGGGGAG.

This clone was seen ten or more times. The read comes to an end 3 residues before the CDR3 does, leaving the germline J gene to fill in the end. The chain recombines TRBV5-1 with TRBJ1-1, with D uncertain. Germline lookup yields CDR1 SGHRS and CDR2 YFSETQ. The ends were cut back, 2 bases at V and 4 bases at J, with 15 bases in the middle. This CDR3 spans 15 amino acids. The CDR3 region is CASSLRPGDLTEAFF. The CDR3 bases that were read are TGCGCCAGCAGCTTACGACCAGGCGACCTCACTGAA. Variable domain in full (rest from reference TRBV5-1 and TRBJ1-1): KAGVTQTPRYLIKTRGQQVTLSCSPISGHRSVSWYQQTPGQGLQFLFEYFSETQRNKGNFPGRFSGRQFSNSRSEMNVSTLELGDSALYLCASSLRPGDLTEAFFGQGTRLTVV.

This clone occurred many times. The sequenced fragment ends 3 residues before the CDR3 boundary, so the rest is inferred from the germline J gene. The chain joins TRBV18 to TRBJ2-1; 10 positions agree with TRBD1. V shed 0 bases, J shed 8 bases, and the junction held 7 bases outside the gene matches. Germline V gene data show CDR1 as KGHSH and CDR2 as LQKENI. The length of the CDR3 is 16 residues. The part of the CDR3 DNA that was read is TGTGCCAGCTCACCACCCGGGGTGACAGGGGGCCATGAG. It translates to CASSPPGVTGGHE. The whole CDR3 protein is CASSPPGVTGGHEQFF.

This clone was detected ten times or more. The read gets to within 3 residues of the CDR3 end, and the germline J gene fills in the rest. The rearrangement links TRBV20-1 to TRBJ1-4; 8 nucleotides align to TRBD1. Germline trimming cut 7 bases from V and 3 bases from J; bases unmatched to any gene: 7. The CDR3 covers 14 residues. Germline V gene sequence: CDR1 DFQATT, CDR2 SNEGSKA (reference sequence). The CDR3 is CSVSQGAANEKLFF. The part of the CDR3 DNA that was read is TGCAGTGTTAGTCAGGGGGCAGCTAATGAAAAA.

This clone was picked up many times. From the germline J gene comes the end of the CDR3, since the read stops 3 residues before it. The chain joins TRBV6-2 or TRBV6-3 to TRBJ2-2, with D tentatively TRBD1 (6 bases). The CDR3 has 15 residues. From germline, CDR1 is MNHEY and CDR2 SVGEGT. V was pared by 5 bases and J by 6 bases, with 16 bases between. This CDR3 reads CASSQGSPLAGELFF. The covered CDR3 bases are TGTGCCAGCAGTCAGGGGAGCCCGCTAGCCGGGGAG.

This clone came up many times. The read is 3 residues too short to cover the CDR3 end, so that end is filled in from the germline J gene. This chain joins TRBV20-1 and TRBJ1-3; perhaps TRBD1 as D (5 bases). CDR1 and CDR2 (germline): DFQATT, SNEGSKA (reference sequence). CDR3 length: 18 amino acids. Trimming took 1 base from V and 4 from J, leaving 23 bases between them. The CDR3 bases that were read are TGCAGTGCTAGAGTCCTCGCCCCTCCCGACAGTTACGGAAACACC. Its protein product is CSARVLAPPDSYGNT. The entire CDR3 reads CSARVLAPPDSYGNTIYF.

This clone was seen repeatedly, ten times or more. The CDR3 is cut off 3 residues early in the read; its end comes from the germline J gene. This chain links TRBV12-5 with TRBJ2-5; D may be TRBD2 (6 bases). V lost 4 bases and J 4 bases, leaving 19 bases between the germline ends. CDR1 is LGHNT and CDR2 is FRNRAP in the germline V gene. This CDR3 has 16 residues. The CDR3 region is CASGSHPSTSIETQYF. The sequenced part of the CDR3 DNA is TGTGCTAGTGGTTCCCACCCGTCAACTAGCATAGAGACC.

This clone was counted ten times or more. Coverage ceases 3 residues before the CDR3 finishes, and the germline J gene fills in the end. This chain connects TRBV30 to TRBJ2-4, with D possibly matching TRBD1 (5 bases). The germline V and J ends were trimmed by 0 bases and 7 bases, with 16 bases remaining between them. Germline V CDR1 and CDR2: GTSNPN, SVGIG (reference sequence). The CDR3 has 15 amino acids. CDR3 amino acids: CAWSVTRQSRNIQYF. The CDR3 bases that were read are TGTGCCTGGAGTGTTACAAGACAGAGCAGGAACATT.

Many counts were recorded for this clone. Coverage ceases 3 residues before the CDR3 finishes, and the germline J gene fills in the end. The gene calls are TRBV20-1 and TRBJ2-5, with TRBD2 identical over 12 bases. CDR1 and CDR2 (germline): DFQATT, SNEGSKA (reference sequence). The CDR3 is 14 residues long. V was pared by 3 bases and J by 4 bases, with 3 bases of the junction left unmatched. CDR3 sequence: CSARPGLAGETQYF. The CDR3 DNA, read in part, is TGCAGTGCTAGGCCGGGACTAGCGGGAGAGACC.

This clone was recorded at least ten times. The read finishes 3 residues shy of the CDR3 end, and the germline J gene is used to complete it. This chain connects TRBV7-2 to TRBJ2-2; tentative D call: TRBD1 (5 bases). Germline CDR1 reads SGHTA; CDR2 reads FQGNSA. Trimming shortened V by 5 bases and J by 5 bases, and 12 bases separated the two germline ends. This CDR3 has 14 residues. The covered CDR3 bases are TGTGCCAGCAGCGGTCGAAGGACAACCGGGGAG. It encodes CASSGRRTTGE. The whole CDR3 protein reads CASSGRRTTGELFF.

This clone was recorded at least ten times. The CDR3 extends 3 residues past the end of the read, so its final part is completed from the germline J gene. The rearrangement joins TRBV15 to TRBJ2-7, with 7 bases identical to TRBD1. The CDR3 is 15 amino acids. The trim removed 3 bases at V and 3 bases at J, leaving 8 bases unmatched. Germline-derived CDR1 and CDR2 are LNHNV and YYDKDF (reference sequence). The part of the CDR3 DNA that was read is TGTGCCACCAGCAGTTCTCACAGGGGCTTCTACGAG. Its translation: CATSSSHRGFYE. The CDR3 reads in full as CATSSSHRGFYEQYF.

This clone was observed many times. Read coverage stops 3 residues before the CDR3 terminus; the germline J gene supplies the remainder. The chain uses TRBV5-5 and TRBJ1-2; TRBD1 agrees at 8 bases. There are 15 residues in the CDR3. Trimming took 4 bases from V and 4 from J; bases not matched to a gene: 9. Germline loops: CDR1 SGHKS, CDR2 YYEKEE (reference sequence). The CDR3 protein is CASSRAGQGGYGYTF. CDR3 DNA (partial): TGTGCCAGCAGCCGCGCCGGACAGGGTGGCTATGGC.

At least ten counts were recorded for this clone. The CDR3 end falls 3 residues outside the read, so it is completed with the germline J gene. V is TRBV5-1 and J is TRBJ1-1; no reliable D call. Germline CDR1 reads SGHRS; CDR2 reads YFSETQ. V was cut by 8 bases and J by 1 base, with 12 bases left in between. The CDR3 spans 13 residues. CDR3 DNA, as far as it was read: TGCGCCAGTCAGGAAGATCCGAACACTGAA. This translates into CASQEDPNTE. The whole CDR3 region reads CASQEDPNTEAFF.

There are many counts of this clone. The CDR3 end lies 3 residues beyond the end of the read and is filled in from the germline J gene. The rearrangement uses TRBV7-9 and TRBJ1-2, with D maybe TRBD1 (6 bases). Trimming took 4 bases from V and 5 from J, leaving 17 bases between them. The CDR3 contains 15 residues. Germline assignment: CDR1 SEHNR and CDR2 FQNEAQ (reference sequence). CDR3 DNA, as far as it was read: TGTGCCAGCAGCTCCTTAACCGCAGGGGTATATGGC. This codes for CASSSLTAGVYG. In full, the CDR3 reads CASSSLTAGVYGYTF.

This clone was observed many times. The CDR3 end falls 3 residues outside the read, so it is completed with the germline J gene. The V and J genes are TRBV2 and TRBJ2-7, with D unclear. V was cut by 2 bases and J by 0 bases, with 8 bases left in between. Germline V gene data show CDR1 as SNHLY and CDR2 as FYNNEI. The CDR3 is made up of 14 amino acids. The part of the CDR3 DNA that was read is TGTGCCAGCAGTGAATTGGGCAGCTCCTACGAG. This sequence encodes CASSELGSSYE. The full CDR3 sequence reads CASSELGSSYEQYF.

This clone qualifies as medium-sized. The missing CDR3 end, 3 residues past where the read stops, is filled in from the germline J gene. The chain joins TRBV15 to TRBJ2-5; no clear D gene. CDR1 and CDR2 (germline): LNHNV, YYDKDF (reference sequence). Deletions cut 0 bases from V and 5 bases from J, with 13 bases between. This CDR3 has 15 amino acids. CDR3 loop: CATSRDPQERETQYF. CDR3 bases read: TGTGCCACCAGCAGAGATCCCCAGGAAAGGGAGACC.

This clone was detected ten times or more. The read terminates 3 residues before the CDR3 end, so the remaining end is supplied by the germline J gene. J is TRBJ2-7 and V is TRBV4-2, with TRBD2 matching over 13 bases. V shed 1 base and J 5 bases; nucleotides not matched to a gene: 17. Germline-derived CDR1 and CDR2 are LGHNA and YNFKEQ. The CDR3 consists of 20 residues. CDR3 amino acids: CASSQAWAGLAGAKFNEQYF. The sequenced part of the CDR3 DNA is TGTGCCAGCAGCCAAGCTTGGGCAGGACTAGCGGGAGCTAAGTTTAACGAG.

This clone was seen a handful of times. The CDR3 is cut off 3 residues early in the read; its end comes from the germline J gene. V usage is TRBV30 and J usage is TRBJ2-4; no reliable D call. Germline V CDR1 and CDR2: GTSNPN, SVGIG (reference sequence). The CDR3 is made up of 12 amino acids. The CDR3 is CAWSTTYGGQYF. The sequenced part of the CDR3 DNA is TGTGCCTGGAGCACAACTTATGGCGGT.